This passage covers 32 T cell receptor beta chains from one sample sequenced in a study of CD8 T cells in ankylosing spondylitis. Whole-study findings and limits: Ankylosing spondylitis blood seemed to carry a telltale TCR beta motif made of several highly homologous variants.

The antigens of these receptors remain unknown. MiXCR was run by TCRdb on the 5' RACE reads, yielding one entry per CDR3 protein. This sample has 450,000 to 550,000 distinct CDR3 sequences; 5.3% occur once, and the top ten carry around 3.4%. Sequencing used blood, either unsorted or a sorted T cell fraction (not recorded which). Source of these receptors: a male donor with ankylosing spondylitis.

This chain joins TRBV5-1 and TRBJ2-3; TRBD1 is a possible D gene (7 bases). The V and J ends lost 4 bases and 6 bases respectively, with 15 bases between them. This CDR3 has 14 amino acids. CDR1 and CDR2 from the germline V gene are SGHRS and YFSETQ. The CDR3 DNA is TGCGCCAGCAGCGGAATGACAGGGAGGGATACGCAGTATTTT. Translated, it gives CASSGMTGRDTQYF.

The table lists this clonotype with many counts. The gene calls are TRBV7-2 and TRBJ2-5, with D possibly being TRBD1 (5 bases). Trimming shortened V by 0 bases and J by 0 bases, and 8 bases separated the two germline ends. The germline gives CDR1 SGHTA, CDR2 FQGNSA. The CDR3 totals 15 residues. The CDR3 nucleotides are TGTGCCAGCAGCTTAGCGGCAGGGCACCAAGAGACCCAGTACTTC. Translated: CASSLAAGHQETQYF.

This clonotype was seen ten or more times. The genes are TRBV29-1 and TRBJ2-7; 13 nucleotides line up with TRBD2. The CDR3 spans 15 residues. Germline CDR1 is SQVTM and CDR2 is ANQGSEA. Trimming at V came to 5 bases and at J to 4 bases, leaving 8 bases not matched to a gene. The CDR3 DNA is TGCAGCGTTTCCCCGGGACTAGCGGGGCATTACGAGCAGTACTTC. Its protein is CSVSPGLAGHYEQYF.

This clonotype appeared many times. J is TRBJ1-2 and V is TRBV7-8; D possibly corresponds to TRBD1 (6 bases). Germline V gene lookup returns CDR1 SGHVS and CDR2 FQNEAQ. Trimming shortened V by 4 bases and J by 7 bases, and 22 bases separated the two germline ends. This CDR3 has 16 residues. The CDR3 sequence: CASSSHSGVGRGGYTF. The CDR3 DNA is TGTGCCAGCAGCTCCCACTCAGGGGTGGGAAGAGGTGGCTACACCTTC.

This clonotype was seen ten or more times. The chain is built from TRBV12-5 and TRBJ2-7; 8 bases are a match to TRBD2. Germline CDR1 reads LGHNT; CDR2 reads FRNRAP. This CDR3 is built from 12 residues. The V and J ends lost 4 bases and 6 bases, in that order; junction bases with no gene match: 2. The CDR3 DNA reads as TGTGCTAGTGGTTCCCGGGGGGGCGAGCAGTACTTC. Translated, it gives CASGSRGGEQYF. The full variable domain, with the rest looked up from reference TRBV12-5 and TRBJ2-7, is DARVTQTPRHKVTEMGQEVTMRCQPILGHNTVFWYRQTMMQGLELLAYFRNRAPLDDSGMPKDRFSAEMPDATLATLKIQPSEPRDSAVYFCASGSRGGEQYFGPGTRLTVT.

This clonotype was seen many times. CDR3 sequence (DNA): TGTGCCAGTACTAGCGGGGGGGCGAGAAATGAGCAGTTCTTC. This encodes CASTSGGARNEQFF. The V gene is TRBV9, the J gene TRBJ2-1; 13 bases agree with TRBD2. The CDR3 length is 14 residues. CDR1 is SGDLS and CDR2 is YYNGEE in the germline V gene. Trimming removed 8 bases from V and 7 bases from J; junction bases left unmatched: 6. The full variable domain, its missing parts supplied by reference TRBV9 and TRBJ2-1, is DSGVTQTPKHLITATGQRVTLRCSPRSGDLSVYWYQQSLDQGLQFLIQYYNGEERAKGNILERFSAQQFPDLHSELNLSSLELGDSALYFCASTSGGARNEQFFGPGTRLTVL.

This chain uses TRBV20-1 with TRBJ2-4; 8 positions agree with TRBD1. The CDR3 extends over 17 amino acids. Germline CDR1 reads DFQATT; CDR2 reads SNEGSKA (reference sequence). J gave up 0 bases and V 0 bases, and 7 bases lay outside the gene matches. CDR3 in DNA: TGCAGTGCTAGAGATTGGACAGGGATACTAGCCAAAAACATTCAGTACTTC. This sequence encodes CSARDWTGILAKNIQYF.

This clonotype was recorded at least ten times. The chain couples TRBV5-1 to TRBJ2-7, with D maybe TRBD1 (5 bases). The CDR3 runs 14 residues. The V gene's germline CDR1 is SGHRS and CDR2 YFSETQ. Trimming cost V 4 bases and J 1 base, with 12 bases left between them. CDR3 DNA: TGCGCCAGCAGCGTCAGGTCAGGGTCCTACGAGCAGTACTTC. This sequence encodes CASSVRSGSYEQYF.

This chain links TRBV14 with TRBJ2-3; the match to TRBD2 covers 8 bases. Per the germline V gene, CDR1 is SGHDN and CDR2 is FVKESK. The trim removed 5 bases at V and 2 bases at J, leaving 9 bases unmatched. The CDR3 sequence is 16 residues long. In DNA form, the CDR3 reads TGTGCCAGCAGCGCGCGGTTTAGCGGGAACACAGATACGCAGTATTTT. The encoded protein is CASSARFSGNTDTQYF.

There are many counts of this clonotype. The CDR3 here is CASSLRTENTEAFF. CDR3 coding DNA: TGTGCCAGCTCCCTAAGGACCGAGAACACTGAAGCTTTCTTT. The rearrangement links TRBV18 to TRBJ1-1; no reliable D call. V lost 6 bases and J 1 base, leaving 12 bases between the germline ends. This CDR3 comprises 14 residues. Per germline, CDR1 KGHSH and CDR2 LQKENI.

This clonotype was seen ten or more times. This chain connects TRBV5-1 to TRBJ2-3, with TRBD2 matching over 7 bases. Trimming removed 4 bases from V and 0 bases from J; junction bases left unmatched: 5. The CDR3 sequence is 15 residues long. From germline, CDR1 is SGHRS and CDR2 YFSETQ. CDR3 in DNA: TGCGCCAGCAGCGCCAGCGGGGCAAGCACAGATACGCAGTATTTT. Translation gives CASSASGASTDTQYF.

This clonotype was picked up many times. CDR3 coding DNA: TGTGCCAGCAGCTCCCGGGACCTTCCGGAACAAGAGACCCAGTACTTC. It codes for CASSSRDLPEQETQYF. The chain employs TRBV7-6 and TRBJ2-5; tentatively, D is TRBD1 or TRBD2 (5 bases each). The ends were cut back, 4 bases at V and 2 bases at J, with 17 bases in the middle. The CDR3 consists of 16 residues. Germline V gene data show CDR1 as SGHVS and CDR2 as FNYEAQ.

This clonotype was found many times. The rearrangement uses TRBV12-3 or TRBV12-4 and TRBJ1-1; D is possibly TRBD1 (5 bases). There are 12 residues in the CDR3. V was trimmed by 2 bases and J by 11 bases, leaving 12 bases between them. The CDR3 here is CASSLSTGQAFF. Here the CDR3 DNA reads TGTGCCAGCAGTTTATCTACAGGTCAGGCTTTCTTT.

This clonotype was found many times. The V and J genes are TRBV20-1 and TRBJ1-2; D gene unclear. The CDR3 length is 11 residues. In germline, CDR1 is DFQATT, CDR2 SNEGSKA (reference sequence). In DNA, the CDR3 is TGCTATGGAGGATCTAACTATGGCTACACCTTC. Its translation: CYGGSNYGYTF.

This clonotype was observed a handful of times. The chain uses TRBV24-1 and TRBJ2-1, with TRBD2 identical over 7 bases. CDR3 length: 16 amino acids. The V and J ends lost 4 bases and 4 bases, in that order; junction bases with no gene match: 9. Germline values: CDR1 KGHDR, CDR2 SFDVKD. In nucleotides, the CDR3 is TGTGCCACCAGTGACCCCGGGCGGCGGGGGTACAATGAGCAGTTCTTC. It is translated as CATSDPGRRGYNEQFF.

This clonotype occurred many times. The chain has TRBV7-9 and TRBJ1-2; 8 bases map to TRBD1. V lost 4 bases to trimming and J lost 4 bases; unmatched junction nucleotides: 14. Per germline, CDR1 SEHNR and CDR2 FQNEAQ (reference sequence). The CDR3 runs 17 residues. CDR3 coding DNA: TGTGCCAGCAGCTCTTCACTCTCGACAGGGGAGTCCTATGGCTACACCTTC. Amino acids: CASSSSLSTGESYGYTF.

This clonotype appeared a few times. V is TRBV20-1 and J is TRBJ2-1; a possible D gene is TRBD2 (5 bases). The V gene lost 6 bases and the J gene lost 4 bases, with 19 bases spanning the gap. This CDR3 has 15 amino acids. Germline V CDR1 and CDR2: DFQATT, SNEGSKA (reference sequence). The DNA of the CDR3 is TGCAGTGCCACCCTGTTGGCTAGCAGTTACAATGAGCAGTTCTTC. Its translation: CSATLLASSYNEQFF.

This clonotype was found many times. This chain connects TRBV24-1 to TRBJ2-4, with D maybe TRBD1 (5 bases). Germline-derived CDR1 and CDR2 are KGHDR and SFDVKD. This CDR3 has 15 residues. The germline V and J ends were trimmed by 4 bases and 3 bases, with 12 bases remaining between them. CDR3 nucleotides: TGTGCCACCAGTGACCGTACAGGTGGCAAAAACATTCAGTACTTC. Residues: CATSDRTGGKNIQYF.

This clonotype occurred many times. The chain carries TRBV12-3 or TRBV12-4 and TRBJ1-1; 9 nucleotides line up with TRBD1. The CDR3 sequence is 11 residues long. V gave up 8 bases and J gave up 9 bases; unmatched junction bases: 4. CDR3 nucleotide sequence: TGTGCCAGCGAGACAGGGGGGCAAGCTTTCTTT. Translation gives CASETGGQAFF.

This clonotype was counted at least ten times. J is TRBJ2-7 and V is TRBV25-1; 10 bases fit TRBD2. The V gene end was trimmed by 3 bases and the J gene end by 2 bases; junction bases not matched to a gene: 7. Germline CDR1 reads MGHDK; CDR2 reads SYGVNS. The CDR3 runs to 16 residues. The CDR3 spells CASSDWTSGPAYEQYF. CDR3 bases: TGTGCCAGCAGTGATTGGACTAGCGGTCCAGCCTACGAGCAGTACTTC.

This clonotype was seen at least ten times. The genes are TRBV3-1 and TRBJ2-7; 7 bases are shared with TRBD2. The CDR3 totals 13 residues. CDR1 LGHDT and CDR2 YNNKEL come from the germline V gene (reference sequence). V lost 1 base and J lost 7; bases outside the gene matches: 4. The CDR3 nucleotides are TGTGCCAGCAGCCAAGTTGGCGGGGGAGAGCAGTACTTC. Its translation is CASSQVGGGEQYF.

This clonotype has more than one count but fewer than ten. This chain uses TRBV20-1 with TRBJ2-3, with a tentative D call TRBD2 (6 bases). Deletions cut 6 bases from V and 1 base from J, with 17 bases between. This CDR3 contains 15 residues. CDR1 is DFQATT, CDR2 SNEGSKA, per germline (reference sequence). CDR3 nucleotides: TGCAGTGCCTGGGGGAGGACCTACCGCACAGATACGCAGTATTTT. Translation: CSAWGRTYRTDTQYF.

This clonotype was seen repeatedly, ten times or more. The chain is built from TRBV5-1 and TRBJ1-4; 9 bases align to TRBD1. J lost 7 bases, V lost 1 base, and 2 bases had no gene match. This CDR3 has 14 amino acids. Germline V gene sequence: CDR1 SGHRS, CDR2 YFSETQ. CDR3 sequence reads: CASSLWTGVEKLFF. The CDR3 DNA is TGCGCCAGCAGCTTGTGGACAGGGGTTGAAAAACTGTTTTTT.

This clonotype was counted ten times or more. J is TRBJ1-1 and V is TRBV9; 7 bases line up with TRBD1. With V trimmed by 3 bases and J by 2 bases, 10 bases remained unmatched. This CDR3 has 16 amino acids. In germline, CDR1 is SGDLS, CDR2 YYNGEE. The CDR3 coding sequence is TGTGCCAGCAGCGACGTACCGGACAGGCGAAACACTGAAGCTTTCTTT. Residues: CASSDVPDRRNTEAFF.

This clonotype was detected ten times or more. The chain has TRBV20-1 and TRBJ2-1, with D possibly being TRBD1 (7 bases). Germline-derived CDR1 and CDR2 are DFQATT and SNEGSKA (reference sequence). V lost 6 bases and J 3 bases, leaving 18 bases between the germline ends. CDR3 length equals 15 residues. Here the CDR3 reads CSAGFQGGLYNEQFF. The CDR3 DNA reads TGCAGTGCCGGCTTTCAGGGGGGCCTCTACAATGAGCAGTTCTTC.

This clonotype was counted ten times or more. V is TRBV11-2 and J is TRBJ1-1; no reliable D call. V dropped 10 bases and J dropped 5 bases, with 17 bases sitting between them. Germline V gene data show CDR1 as SGHAT and CDR2 as FQNNGV. The CDR3 totals 13 residues. DNA for the CDR3: TGTGCCATCCGAAGACAACCCGGGACTGAAGCTTTCTTT. It translates to CAIRRQPGTEAFF.

This clonotype was found many times. The chain joins TRBV12-3 or TRBV12-4 to TRBJ2-1, with D possibly being TRBD1 or TRBD2 (5 bases each). This CDR3 has 12 residues. V was pared by 8 bases and J by 1 base, with 6 bases between. The CDR3, as DNA: TGTGCCAGCGGGGGATCCTACAATGAGCAGTTCTTC. The encoded protein is CASGGSYNEQFF.

The V and J genes are TRBV5-4 and TRBJ2-3; 9 positions agree with TRBD2. Germline V gene sequence: CDR1 SGHNT, CDR2 YYREEE (reference sequence). Trimming took 2 bases from V and 5 from J; bases not matched to a gene: 9. This CDR3 contains 16 residues. The CDR3 sequence is CASSLDGGGAGDTQYF. CDR3 bases: TGTGCCAGCAGCTTAGACGGCGGGGGGGCCGGAGATACGCAGTATTTT.

This clonotype came up many times. V and J are TRBV4-2 and TRBJ1-4; 7 bases line up with TRBD1. CDR1 is LGHNA and CDR2 is YNFKEQ in the germline V gene. The CDR3 sequence is 16 residues long. Trimming removed 0 bases from V and 8 bases from J; junction bases left unmatched: 9. In DNA, the CDR3 is TGTGCCAGCAGCCAAGATCTGGGTACAGGGGAAGAAAAACTGTTTTTT. It specifies CASSQDLGTGEEKLFF.

The chain links TRBV20-1 to TRBJ2-3; TRBD1 or TRBD2 may be the D gene (5 bases each). The CDR3 extends over 15 amino acids. The germline CDR1 and CDR2 sequences are DFQATT and SNEGSKA (reference sequence). Between the trimmed V and J ends, which lost 6 bases and 2 bases, there was a span of 18 bases. CDR3 in DNA: TGCAGTGCGTCTCCGGGACCTAGATACACAGATACGCAGTATTTT. Its protein is CSASPGPRYTDTQYF.

At least ten counts were recorded for this clonotype. V usage is TRBV20-1 and J usage is TRBJ2-7; D possibly matches TRBD1 or TRBD2 (5 bases each). The germline V gene encodes CDR1 DFQATT and CDR2 SNEGSKA (reference sequence). The CDR3 is 14 residues long. V was shortened by 1 base and J by 4 bases, with 14 bases between the two germline ends. CDR3: CSARGDGPPYEQYF. CDR3 coding DNA: TGCAGTGCTAGAGGGGACGGGCCACCATACGAGCAGTACTTC.

This clonotype was detected many times. Since the CDR3 does not end with the conserved phenylalanine or tryptophan, this likely comes from a read error. No DNA is shown, since the ends of the CDR3 on it are uncertain; the CDR3 is the one TCRdb lists. The chain joins TRBV4-2 to TRBJ1-5; the listed D gene, TRBD1, was not tested against the DNA. In germline, CDR1 is LGHNA, CDR2 YNFKEQ. From its first to its last residue, the CDR3 has 14 amino acids. The CDR3 here is CASSQLTSSRGPAT.